The rows below give T cell receptor beta chains drawn from one sample of a study of shared clonotypes between healthy human individuals. Profiling relied on immunoSEQ multiplex PCR, and the TCRdb table lists in-frame clones only, not all of them. The table lists hundreds of thousands of clones, approximately 97% of them singletons, with approximately 0.2% in the top ten. The specimen sequenced was naive CD8+ T cells sorted from blood. These receptors were collected from a man aged 30 to 45 in good health. Each CDR3 is given with its conserved first and last residue. A D gene is named only where the DNA matches it firmly. The size field is filled for only some rows; it gives once, few, many or a size class.

D gene: NA
clone size: NA
V gene: TRBV6-6
J gene: TRBJ2-3
CDR3 protein: CASSRGDTQYF
CDR3 DNA: TGTGCCAGCAGCCGGGGAGATACGCAGTATTTT

D gene: NA
clone size: NA
V gene: TRBV29-1
J gene: TRBJ2-5
CDR3 protein: CSVEDRGSEQETQYF
CDR3 DNA: TGCAGCGTTGAAGATCGAGGGTCAGAACAAGAGACCCAGTACTTC

D gene: NA
clone size: once
V gene: TRBV5-1
J gene: TRBJ2-7
CDR3 protein: CASSPTPDRFYEQYF
CDR3 DNA: TGCGCCAGCAGTCCGACCCCAGACAGGTTTTACGAGCAGTACTTC

D gene: NA
clone size: once
V gene: TRBV29-1
J gene: TRBJ1-1
CDR3 protein: CSVEGDTENTEAFF
CDR3 DNA: TGCAGCGTTGAAGGGGACACGGAAAACACTGAAGCTTTCTTT

D gene: TRBD2
clone size: NA
V gene: TRBV7-2
J gene: TRBJ2-1
CDR3 protein: CASSRGDVTYNEQFF
CDR3 DNA: TGTGCCAGCTCTCGGGGGGACGTCACCTACAATGAGCAGTTCTTC

D gene: NA
clone size: NA
V gene: TRBV10-1
J gene: TRBJ2-7
CDR3 protein: CASSDQGGYEQYF
CDR3 DNA: TGCGCCAGCAGTGACCAGGGGGGCTACGAGCAGTACTTC

D gene: NA
clone size: once
V gene: TRBV15
J gene: TRBJ1-2
CDR3 protein: CATQDGGAYGYTF
CDR3 DNA: TGTGCCACTCAGGACGGCGGTGCCTATGGCTACACCTTC

D gene: NA
clone size: NA
V gene: TRBV27
J gene: TRBJ2-7
CDR3 protein: CASSFMAGQPYEQYF
CDR3 DNA: TGTGCCAGCAGTTTCATGGCAGGCCAGCCCTACGAGCAGTACTTC

D gene: NA
clone size: NA
V gene: TRBV6-6
J gene: TRBJ1-1
CDR3 protein: CASSYSGGLNTEAFF
CDR3 DNA: TGTGCCAGCAGTTACTCTGGTGGGCTGAACACTGAAGCTTTCTTT

D gene: NA
clone size: NA
V gene: TRBV7-9
J gene: TRBJ2-7
CDR3 protein: CASSLAAATPYEQYF
CDR3 DNA: TGTGCCAGCAGCCTTGCGGCAGCCACCCCCTACGAGCAGTACTTC

D gene: NA
clone size: once
V gene: TRBV29-1
J gene: TRBJ2-2
CDR3 protein: CSVSGTTNTGELFF
CDR3 DNA: TGCAGCGTTAGTGGGACGACTAACACCGGGGAGCTGTTTTTT